A selection of T cell receptor beta chains follows, all from one sample in a study of shared clonotypes between healthy human individuals. The assay was immunoSEQ multiplex PCR, and TCRdb's table has in-frame clones only and misses some. The table has roughly 1,500,000 clones, nearly 99% seen once. The specimen sequenced was naive CD4+ T cells sorted from blood. The source of these receptors is a man aged 25 to 40 in good health. The CDR3 runs from the conserved cysteine through the conserved F or W. D genes are given only for firm matches. The listing skips clone size in some rows; elsewhere it reads once, few, many or a size class.

clone_size,d_call,v_call,j_call,cdr3_aa,cdr3_nt
NA,NA,TRBV5-8,TRBJ2-2,CASSFFILNTGELFF,TGTGCCAGCAGCTTTTTCATCCTGAACACCGGGGAGCTGTTTTTT
NA,TRBD1,TRBV4-1,TRBJ2-7,CASSQGTGTATYEQYF,TGCGCCAGCAGCCAAGGCACCGGGACAGCGACCTACGAGCAGTACTTC
NA,NA,TRBV6-1,TRBJ2-5,CASSAESGTRKTQYF,TGTGCCAGCAGTGCAGAATCCGGGACACGGAAGACCCAGTACTTC
NA,TRBD2,TRBV7-2,TRBJ2-5,CASSLEVAGDPETQYF,TGTGCCAGCAGCCTGGAGGTAGCGGGAGATCCGGAGACCCAGTACTTC
NA,NA,TRBV5-1,TRBJ2-5,CASSSTGLETQYF,TGCGCCAGCAGCTCAACAGGGCTAGAGACCCAGTACTTC
NA,TRBD1,TRBV13,TRBJ1-1,CASSSGTVNTEAFF,TGTGCCAGCAGTTCCGGGACAGTGAACACTGAAGCTTTCTTT
NA,TRBD2,TRBV10-3,TRBJ2-1,CAISGPGLAYNEQFF,TGTGCCATCAGTGGGCCGGGACTAGCTTACAATGAGCAGTTCTTC
NA,NA,TRBV29-1,TRBJ2-7,CSVEVIGGGSLYEQYF,TGCAGCGTTGAAGTAATAGGGGGAGGGAGTTTATACGAGCAGTACTTC
NA,NA,TRBV20-1,TRBJ2-3,CRAHIVDTQYF,TGCAGGGCTCACATTGTGGATACGCAGTATTTT
NA,NA,TRBV7-2,TRBJ1-2,CASSEGIWGYTF,TGTGCCAGCAGCGAAGGGATCTGGGGCTACACCTTC
NA,NA,TRBV9,TRBJ2-1,CASSVVLAGHEQFF,TGTGCCAGCAGCGTAGTGTTAGCAGGCCATGAGCAGTTCTTC
NA,NA,TRBV2,TRBJ1-5,CASRGTVQPQHF,TGTGCCAGCAGGGGAACTGTGCAGCCCCAGCATTTT
NA,NA,TRBV7-9,TRBJ1-2,CASSSWTAYGYTF,TGTGCCAGCAGCTCATGGACTGCCTATGGCTACACCTTC
NA,TRBD2,TRBV7-9,TRBJ2-1,CASSLWRLAGGVEQFF,TGTGCCAGCAGCTTGTGGAGACTGGCGGGAGGGGTGGAGCAGTTCTTC
NA,NA,TRBV21-1,TRBJ1-1,CASSKDLGAFF,TGTGCCAGCAGCAAAGATCTGGGAGCTTTCTTT
NA,NA,TRBV27,TRBJ2-5,CASSFYLGETQYF,TGTGCCAGCAGTTTCTACCTCGGGGAGACCCAGTACTTC
NA,NA,TRBV7-9,TRBJ1-3,CASSTTDGQGNTIYF,TGTGCCAGCAGCACCACGGACGGCCAGGGAAACACCATATATTTT
once,NA,TRBV7-2,TRBJ2-7,CASSLADSPPGSFQYF,TGTGCCAGCAGCTTAGCGGACTCCCCTCCAGGGTCATTTCAGTACTTC
NA,NA,TRBV4-1,TRBJ1-2,CASSQGASGDYGYTF,TGCGCCAGCAGCCAAGGAGCAAGCGGAGACTATGGCTACACCTTC
NA,TRBD2,TRBV7-6,TRBJ2-7,CASSLPGLESEQYF,TGTGCCAGCAGCTTGCCGGGACTAGAATCCGAGCAGTACTTC
NA,NA,TRBV18,TRBJ2-1,CASSPPGLESNEQFF,TGTGCCAGCTCACCACCGGGACTCGAGAGCAATGAGCAGTTCTTC
NA,NA,TRBV5-8,TRBJ2-7,CASSLRAPGYEQYF,TGTGCCAGCAGCTTGCGAGCTCCCGGGTACGAGCAGTACTTC
NA,NA,TRBV28,TRBJ2-7,CASSPTAQNEQYF,TGTGCCAGCAGCCCGACCGCCCAGAACGAGCAGTACTTC
NA,TRBD2,TRBV5-6,TRBJ2-5,CASSRKILAGQETQYF,TGTGCCAGCAGCCGCAAAATACTAGCGGGCCAAGAGACCCAGTACTTC
NA,TRBD2,TRBV2,TRBJ2-1,CASSSGAYNEQFF,TGTGCCAGCTCTAGCGGGGCCTACAATGAGCAGTTCTTC
NA,NA,TRBV10-3,TRBJ2-3,CAIRDGGGADTQYF,TGTGCCATCAGGGATGGCGGTGGAGCAGATACGCAGTATTTT
NA,NA,TRBV6-5,TRBJ1-2,CASSYPGRGYTF,TGTGCCAGCAGTTACCCCGGGAGGGGCTACACCTTC
NA,NA,TRBV7-9,TRBJ2-7,CASGPRDTTFYEQYF,TGTGCCAGCGGGCCGCGGGACACTACCTTCTACGAGCAGTACTTC
NA,NA,TRBV10-3,TRBJ1-2,CAISEPGPYGYTF,TGTGCCATCAGTGAGCCGGGACCCTATGGCTACACCTTC
NA,NA,TRBV5-1,TRBJ1-3,CASSPGASGNTIYF,TGCGCCAGCAGCCCGGGGGCCTCTGGAAACACCATATATTTT
NA,NA,TRBV7-2,TRBJ2-7,CASSLRAWDTYEQYF,TGTGCCAGCAGCTTACGCGCGTGGGATACCTACGAGCAGTACTTC
once,TRBD1,TRBV27,TRBJ2-7,CASRQPPGGTYEQYF,TGTGCCAGCAGACAACCCCCAGGGGGAACCTACGAGCAGTACTTC
NA,TRBD1,TRBV19,TRBJ1-5,CASSKALFRQGINRFGQPQHF,TGTGCCAGTAGTAAGGCCCTCTTTCGACAGGGTATTAATAGGTTTGGTCAGCCCCAGCATTTT
NA,NA,TRBV6-1,TRBJ1-3,CASSVVESGNTIYF,TGTGCCAGCAGTGTAGTGGAGTCTGGAAACACCATATATTTT
NA,TRBD2,TRBV5-4,TRBJ2-5,CASSLLQGGETQYF,TGTGCCAGCAGCTTGCTGCAGGGAGGGGAGACCCAGTACTTC
NA,NA,TRBV13,TRBJ1-1,CASSFGVGQNTEAFF,TGTGCCAGCAGCTTCGGGGTAGGACAGAACACTGAAGCTTTCTTT
NA,NA,TRBV7-2,TRBJ2-3,CASSLAARDPTDTQYF,TGTGCCAGCAGCTTAGCCGCTAGGGACCCAACAGATACGCAGTATTTT
NA,NA,TRBV19,TRBJ1-5,CASSARVHQPQHF,TGTGCCAGTAGTGCGAGGGTTCATCAGCCCCAGCATTTT
NA,TRBD1,TRBV11-2,TRBJ2-1,CASSYPGQGKFF,TGTGCCAGCAGCTACCCGGGACAGGGGAAGTTCTTC
NA,NA,TRBV5-1,TRBJ2-7,CASSPRGGLNEQYF,TGCGCCAGCAGCCCTAGGGGGGGGCTGAACGAGCAGTACTTC
once,NA,TRBV5-4,TRBJ2-5,CASSPRGTDQQETQYF,TGTGCCAGCAGCCCCCGGGGTACTGACCAGCAAGAGACCCAGTACTTC
NA,TRBD1,TRBV4-1,TRBJ2-2,CASSQRDRAGELFF,TGCGCCAGCAGCCAGCGGGACAGGGCCGGGGAGCTGTTTTTT
NA,NA,TRBV10-1,TRBJ2-1,CASSESGRDEQFF,TGCGCCAGCAGTGAGTCGGGCCGGGATGAGCAGTTCTTC
NA,TRBD1,TRBV5-5,TRBJ2-1,CASSLRDRGGNEQFF,TGTGCCAGCAGCTTGCGGGACAGGGGGGGCAATGAGCAGTTCTTC